The clone carrying this TCR beta chain was counted a few times. This entry comes from a study of blood T cells in healthy people across ages. Through a sample-barcoded 5' primer and a J-beta primer mix, a second PCR was run for roughly 6 to 11 cycles. TCRdb recomputed calls from the 5' RACE reads with MiXCR, one row per CDR3 protein. The table shows more than 450,000 distinct CDR3 sequences, with roughly a quarter occurring only once. CDR1 and CDR2 from the germline V gene are SGHRS and YFSETQ. Losses at the gene ends were 5 bases for V and 5 bases for J; bases not matched to a gene: 3. The CDR3 extends over 14 amino acids. The same sample was also studied in work on T cells of mothers and their children.

The chain couples TRBV5-1 to TRBJ2-2; 10 bases are a match to TRBD2. Source material: blood. The clonotype was recovered from a boy between 2 and 10 years old in good health. CDR3 sequence: CASRGLASTGELFF. CDR3 DNA: TGCGCCAGCAGGGGACTAGCGAGTACCGGGGAGCTGTTTTTT.